The rows below give T cell receptor beta chains drawn from one sample of a study of identical twins. TCRdb processed the 5' RACE reads anew with MiXCR; each CDR3 protein has one entry. The table includes approximately 600,000 distinct CDR3 sequences, about 7.6% detected once. The same sample was also studied in work on yellow fever vaccine responses in identical twins.

The specimen sequenced was PBMCs. Receptors originate from a woman in her late teens or twenties in good health. The CDR3 runs from the conserved cysteine through the conserved F or W. D genes are given only for firm matches. A clone size is listed for some rows: how often the clone was seen (once, few, many), or a class if it is expanded.

v_gene,d_gene,j_gene,len,abundance,CDR3nt,CDR3aa
TRBV7-6,TRBD2,TRBJ2-1,19,few,TGTGCCAGCAGCTCCCGGGGGGTGCCCCGGTCTCCAAGGGTCCATGAGCAGTTCTTC,CASSSRGVPRSPRVHEQFF
TRBV28,.,TRBJ1-5,17,many,TGTGCCAGCAGTTCCCCCCGAGGGGAGGGGAGCAATCAGCCCCAGCATTTT,CASSSPRGEGSNQPQHF
TRBV28,TRBD2,TRBJ2-1,18,few,TGTGCCAGCAGTTCCGTAGGGCGGGAGAGCCGGGAGGGCAATGAGCAGTTCTTC,CASSSVGRESREGNEQFF
TRBV6-1,TRBD2,TRBJ2-3,13,many,TGTGCCACCGGACTAGCGAACACAGATACGCAGTATTTT,CATGLANTDTQYF
TRBV10-3,.,TRBJ2-1,16,.,TGTGCCATCAGCCAGTTACCGGGAGATTCTTGGGAAGAGCAGTTCTTC,CAISQLPGDSWEEQFF
TRBV2,TRBD1,TRBJ2-2,15,many,TGTGCCAGCAGTGAACCGGACAGGGCAGCCGGGGAGCTGTTTTTT,CASSEPDRAAGELFF
TRBV4-1,.,TRBJ2-7,14,.,TGCGCCAGCAGCCAAGATCAGGGAACCTACGAGCAGTACTTC,CASSQDQGTYEQYF
TRBV5-1,.,TRBJ2-7,14,many,TGCGCCAGCAGCTTCGACAGGAACTCCTACGAGCAGTACTTC,CASSFDRNSYEQYF
TRBV18,TRBD2,TRBJ2-1,16,few,TGTGCCAGCTCACCGGGCGGGGGGGCTCGTGGTGATGAGCAGTTCTTC,CASSPGGGARGDEQFF
TRBV28,.,TRBJ2-1,18,few,TGTGCCAGCAGCTCCCACGGACTACGTCCTGGGGTCTACAATGAGCAGTTCTTC,CASSSHGLRPGVYNEQFF
TRBV27,TRBD2,TRBJ2-3,14,.,TGTGCCAGCTCCCGACTAGCGGGATTGGGTACGCAGTATTTT,CASSRLAGLGTQYF
TRBV29-1,TRBD1,TRBJ2-7,16,few,TGCAGCGTTGCCGCAAAGACAGGGAGACTACCGTGGGAGCAGTACTTC,CSVAAKTGRLPWEQYF
TRBV12-3/TRBV12-4,TRBD2,TRBJ2-5,15,many,TGTGCCAGCAGTCTAGCGGGAGGGTTTCGGGAGACCCAGTACTTC,CASSLAGGFRETQYF
TRBV18,.,TRBJ1-1,14,many,TGTGCCAGCTCACCATACACTTGGGGGGCTGAAGCTTTCTTT,CASSPYTWGAEAFF